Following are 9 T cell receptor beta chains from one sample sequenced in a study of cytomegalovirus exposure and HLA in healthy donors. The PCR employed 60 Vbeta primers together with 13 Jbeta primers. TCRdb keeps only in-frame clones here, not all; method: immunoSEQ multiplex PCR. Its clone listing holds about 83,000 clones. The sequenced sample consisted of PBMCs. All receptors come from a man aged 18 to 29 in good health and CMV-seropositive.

In nucleotides, the CDR3 is TGTGCCAGCAGTTTTATGAGGTACGAGCAGTACTTC. Its translation is CASSFMRYEQYF. This chain links TRBV6-6 with TRBJ2-7, with unresolved D. V dropped 4 bases and J dropped 4 bases, with 8 bases sitting between them. Germline-derived CDR1 and CDR2 are MNHNY and SVGAGI (reference sequence). This CDR3 is built from 12 residues.

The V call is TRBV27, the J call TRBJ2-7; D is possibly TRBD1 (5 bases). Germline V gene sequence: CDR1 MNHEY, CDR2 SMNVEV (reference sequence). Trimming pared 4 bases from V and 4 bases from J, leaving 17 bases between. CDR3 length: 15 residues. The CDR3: CASSSSTDSNYEQYF. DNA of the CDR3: TGTGCCAGCAGTTCCTCGACAGATTCCAATTACGAGCAGTACTTC.

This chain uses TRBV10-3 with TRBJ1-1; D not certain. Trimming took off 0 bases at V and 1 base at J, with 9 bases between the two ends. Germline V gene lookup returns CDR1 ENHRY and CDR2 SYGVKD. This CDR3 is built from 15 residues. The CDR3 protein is CAISESIYTNTEAFF. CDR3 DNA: TGTGCCATCAGTGAGTCGATTTACACGAACACTGAAGCTTTCTTT.

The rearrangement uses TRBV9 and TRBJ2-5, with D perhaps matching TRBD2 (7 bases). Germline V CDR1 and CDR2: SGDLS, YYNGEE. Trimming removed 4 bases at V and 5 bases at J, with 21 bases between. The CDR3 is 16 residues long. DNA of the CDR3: TGTGCCAGCAGCCTCGCCGGCGGGGGCGCGCGGGAGACCCAGTACTTC. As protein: CASSLAGGGARETQYF.

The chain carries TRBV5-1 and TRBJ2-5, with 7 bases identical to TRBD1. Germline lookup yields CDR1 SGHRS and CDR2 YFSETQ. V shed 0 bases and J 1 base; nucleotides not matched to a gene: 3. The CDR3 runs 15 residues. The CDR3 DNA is TGCGCCAGCAGCTTGGCACAGGGGCCCCAAGAGACCCAGTACTTC. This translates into CASSLAQGPQETQYF.

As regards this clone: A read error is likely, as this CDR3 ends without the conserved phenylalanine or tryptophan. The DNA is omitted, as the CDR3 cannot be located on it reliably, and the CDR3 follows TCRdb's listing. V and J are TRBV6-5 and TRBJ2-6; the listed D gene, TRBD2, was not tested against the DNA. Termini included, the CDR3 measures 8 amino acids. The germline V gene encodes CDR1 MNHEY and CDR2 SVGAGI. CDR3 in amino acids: CASTHPSG.

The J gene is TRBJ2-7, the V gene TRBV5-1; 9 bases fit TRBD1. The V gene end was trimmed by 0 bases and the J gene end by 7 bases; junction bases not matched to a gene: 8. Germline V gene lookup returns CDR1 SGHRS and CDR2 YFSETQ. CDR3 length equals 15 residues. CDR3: CASSLVLQGAREQYF. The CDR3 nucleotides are TGCGCCAGCAGCTTGGTTTTACAGGGGGCGAGGGAGCAGTACTTC.

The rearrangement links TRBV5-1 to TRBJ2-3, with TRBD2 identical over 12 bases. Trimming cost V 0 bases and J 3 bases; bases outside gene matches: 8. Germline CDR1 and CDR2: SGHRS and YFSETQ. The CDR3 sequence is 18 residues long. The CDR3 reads CASSLGASGRAPTDTQYF. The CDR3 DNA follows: TGCGCCAGCAGCTTGGGGGCTAGCGGGAGGGCTCCAACAGATACGCAGTATTTT.

The DNA of the CDR3 is TGTGCCAGCAGCGCTGGGGGGAATTCACCCCTCCACTTT. Translating gives CASSAGGNSPLHF. This chain links TRBV9 with TRBJ1-6; maybe TRBD1 (5 bases). In germline, CDR1 is SGDLS, CDR2 YYNGEE. The V gene lost 3 bases and the J gene lost 7 bases, with 8 bases spanning the gap. The CDR3 consists of 13 residues.